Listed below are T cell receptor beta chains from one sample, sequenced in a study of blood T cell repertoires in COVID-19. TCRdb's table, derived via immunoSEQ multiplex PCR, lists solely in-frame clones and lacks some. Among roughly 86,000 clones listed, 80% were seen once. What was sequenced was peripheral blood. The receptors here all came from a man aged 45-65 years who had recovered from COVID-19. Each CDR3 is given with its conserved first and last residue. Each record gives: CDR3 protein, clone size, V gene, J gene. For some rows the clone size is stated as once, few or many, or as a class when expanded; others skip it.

CATSASWNTEAFF,many,TRBV24-1,TRBJ1-1
CASYRGFGQPQHF,few,TRBV28,TRBJ1-5
CASSPGTSNTEAFF,NA,TRBV7-9,TRBJ1-1
CASSPRGSTNYGYTF,NA,TRBV6-2/TRBV6-3,TRBJ1-2
CASTKSPMGQGFPEKLFF,NA,TRBV28,TRBJ1-4
CASSPPNEGLKDTQYF,NA,TRBV18,TRBJ2-3
CASRGYVGEQFF,NA,TRBV7-2,TRBJ2-1
CASSPRTSGYNEQFF,NA,TRBV5-4,TRBJ2-1
CATTRDRDADTQYF,NA,TRBV27,TRBJ2-3
CASSAGQSSNYGYTF,NA,TRBV5-4,TRBJ1-2
CASSWDRTTNEKLFF,NA,TRBV7-9,TRBJ1-4
CASALGQGRTYEQYF,NA,TRBV28,TRBJ2-7
CASRTGGGDGNTIYF,NA,TRBV11-2,TRBJ1-3
CASRGGGGANVLTF,NA,TRBV18,TRBJ2-6
CASSRSTGLTYGYTF,NA,TRBV6-2/TRBV6-3,TRBJ1-2
CASSLEGTGTVTGELFF,few,TRBV11-3,TRBJ2-2
CAISESSGSETQYF,NA,TRBV10-3,TRBJ2-5
CASSLAGPGSTEAFF,NA,TRBV5-4,TRBJ1-1
CASAPGGGFRPQHF,NA,TRBV6-5,TRBJ1-5
CASSLIDRVDYGYTF,few,TRBV28,TRBJ1-2
CASSHLAGGREEQFF,NA,TRBV27,TRBJ2-1
CASSLDNSNQPQHF,NA,TRBV7-2,TRBJ1-5
CASSLGISGSRMSDTQYF,NA,TRBV11-2,TRBJ2-3
CASSLRTGLYGYTF,NA,TRBV9,TRBJ1-2
CASSLRLAGQETQYF,NA,TRBV6-5,TRBJ2-5
CASSLAGTGVETQYF,NA,TRBV5-4,TRBJ2-5
CASSVVCGLGLLEQYF,once,TRBV9,TRBJ2-7
CASRLGVTGAGTDTQYF,once,TRBV27,TRBJ2-3
CASSLGGTGMSDYTF,once,TRBV7-9,TRBJ1-2
CATRLAGDNEQFF,NA,TRBV10-3,TRBJ2-1
CASSISGGPWRSNQPQHF,few,TRBV19,TRBJ1-5
CASSQAVGRGEQFF,NA,TRBV3-1/TRBV3-2,TRBJ2-1
CASSSTGRNYGYTF,NA,TRBV19,TRBJ1-2
CAISGLGTYEQYF,once,TRBV10-3,TRBJ2-7
CASGVIASGANVLTF,NA,TRBV9,TRBJ2-6
CASNTGEGSEQYF,once,TRBV6-5,TRBJ2-7
CASRDFEKLFF,once,TRBV6-5,TRBJ1-4
CASSQDFGPPRGGEQFF,NA,TRBV3-1/TRBV3-2,TRBJ2-1
CASSLSGGAGQYF,NA,TRBV13,TRBJ2-7
CASSLAEGGYTF,few,TRBV5-5,TRBJ1-2
CASSLGRVTNEKLFF,NA,TRBV27,TRBJ1-4
CASSPNAANTGELFF,NA,TRBV5-1,TRBJ2-2
CASSINQRGEHGYTF,NA,TRBV19,TRBJ1-2
CASSPIRGSSYEQYF,once,TRBV6-5,TRBJ2-7
CASSVQELSYNEQFF,NA,TRBV5-6,TRBJ2-1
CSVDRQGANTEAFF,NA,TRBV29-1,TRBJ1-1
CAWSVKGATTIYGYTF,once,TRBV30,TRBJ1-2
CASRSEVNTEAFF,NA,TRBV5-1,TRBJ1-1